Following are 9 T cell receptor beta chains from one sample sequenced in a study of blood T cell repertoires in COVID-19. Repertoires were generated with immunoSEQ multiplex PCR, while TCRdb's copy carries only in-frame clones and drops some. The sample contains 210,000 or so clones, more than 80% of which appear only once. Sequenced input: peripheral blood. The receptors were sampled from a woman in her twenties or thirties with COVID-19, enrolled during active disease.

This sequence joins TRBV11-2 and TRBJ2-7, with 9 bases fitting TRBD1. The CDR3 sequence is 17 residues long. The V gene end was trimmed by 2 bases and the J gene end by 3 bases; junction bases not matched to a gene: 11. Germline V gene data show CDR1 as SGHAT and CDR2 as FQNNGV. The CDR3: CASSLLLQGTGFYEQYF. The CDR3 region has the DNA TGTGCCAGCAGCTTACTGTTGCAGGGGACAGGGTTCTACGAGCAGTACTTC.

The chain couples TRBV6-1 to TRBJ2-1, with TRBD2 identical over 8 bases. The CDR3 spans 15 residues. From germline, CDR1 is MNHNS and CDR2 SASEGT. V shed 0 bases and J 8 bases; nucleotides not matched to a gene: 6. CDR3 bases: TGTGCCAGCAGTGAAGCAAGCGGGGGAGGGGATGAGCAGTTCTTC. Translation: CASSEASGGGDEQFF.

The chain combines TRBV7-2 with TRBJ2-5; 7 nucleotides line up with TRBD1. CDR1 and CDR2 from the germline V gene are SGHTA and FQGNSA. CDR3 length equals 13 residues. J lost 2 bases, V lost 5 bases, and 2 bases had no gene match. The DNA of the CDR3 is TGTGCCAGCAGCCGGGACAGACAAGAGACCCAGTACTTC. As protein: CASSRDRQETQYF.

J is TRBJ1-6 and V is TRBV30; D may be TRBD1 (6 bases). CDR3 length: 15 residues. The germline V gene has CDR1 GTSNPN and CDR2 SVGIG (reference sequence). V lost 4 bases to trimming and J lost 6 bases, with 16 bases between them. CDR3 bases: TGTGCCTGGAAGTTTCAAGGACAGAGTAATTCACCCCTCCACTTT. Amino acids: CAWKFQGQSNSPLHF.

CDR3 DNA sequence: TGTGCCAGCAGTTCTACAGGGTGGGGCCCAGACACTGAAGCTTTCTTT. Translating it yields CASSSTGWGPDTEAFF. This chain connects TRBV28 to TRBJ1-1, with D perhaps matching TRBD1 (6 bases). The V end was cut by 4 bases, the J end by 3 bases, with 18 bases between. From germline, CDR1 is MDHEN and CDR2 SYDVKM. The CDR3 extends over 16 amino acids.

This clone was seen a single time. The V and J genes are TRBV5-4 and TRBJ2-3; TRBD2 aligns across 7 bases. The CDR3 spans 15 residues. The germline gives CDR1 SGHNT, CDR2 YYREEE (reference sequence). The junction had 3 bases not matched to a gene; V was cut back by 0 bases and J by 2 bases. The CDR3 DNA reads TGTGCCAGCAGCTTGGGACTAGCATTCACAGATACGCAGTATTTT. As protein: CASSLGLAFTDTQYF.

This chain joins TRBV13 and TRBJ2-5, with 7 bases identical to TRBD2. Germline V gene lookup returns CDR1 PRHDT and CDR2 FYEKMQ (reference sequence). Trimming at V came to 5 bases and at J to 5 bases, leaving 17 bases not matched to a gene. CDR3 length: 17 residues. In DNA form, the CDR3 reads TGTGCCAGCAGCCTCTACATCGGGGGGACGGGCGGGGAGACCCAGTACTTC. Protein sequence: CASSLYIGGTGGETQYF.

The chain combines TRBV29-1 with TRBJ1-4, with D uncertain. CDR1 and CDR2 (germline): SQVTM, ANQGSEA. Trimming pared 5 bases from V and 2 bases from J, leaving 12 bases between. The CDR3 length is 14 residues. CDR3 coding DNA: TGCAGCGTTTTTTACACGGGGACTAATGAAAAACTGTTTTTT. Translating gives CSVFYTGTNEKLFF.

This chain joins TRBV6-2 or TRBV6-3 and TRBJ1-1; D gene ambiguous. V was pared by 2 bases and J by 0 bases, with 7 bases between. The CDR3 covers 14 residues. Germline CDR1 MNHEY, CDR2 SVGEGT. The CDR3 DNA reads TGTGCCAGCAGTTACGAGCCCATGAACACTGAAGCTTTCTTT. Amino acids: CASSYEPMNTEAFF.